This section outlines one T cell receptor (beta chain) sequence together with its context. The sample is drawn from a study of blood T cell repertoires in COVID-19. Looking at the study overall: The United States, Italy and Spain provided the acute and convalescent COVID-19 samples. Sources were T cells, B-cell-depleted T cells, or PBMCs; the material itself was cDNA or gDNA.

Original data processing: It was from reference gene primer amplification that nucleated cell counts were estimated. Sequenced by immunoSEQ multiplex PCR; TCRdb stores in-frame clones only, minus some. Clone size and V and J calls were adopted from that table, with D and trimming inferred from the DNA. The sample contains about 220,000 clones, over 75% of which appear only once. Before being deemed recovered, Cohort 3 donors had two negative PCRs, clearance, or symptom resolution. The sequence derives from a woman in her sixties or seventies who had recovered from COVID-19. Sequenced input: PBMCs or T cells enriched from blood (not recorded which).

CDR3 protein: CASSPLGSGTEAFF. The CDR3, as DNA: TGTGCCAGCTCACCGCTTGGGTCGGGCACTGAAGCTTTCTTT. The chain links TRBV18 to TRBJ1-1; D remains ambiguous. Germline CDR1 reads KGHSH; CDR2 reads LQKENI. Trimming pared 3 bases from V and 4 bases from J, leaving 12 bases between. The CDR3 is 14 amino acids.